The clone carrying this T cell receptor beta chain has more than one count but fewer than ten. Its antigen is undetermined. This record belongs to a study of CD8 T cells in ankylosing spondylitis. The study, taken as a whole, reports: There was reportedly significant enrichment of clones that were disease-linked in matched ankylosing spondylitis synovial fluid. Peripheral blood held disease-linked clones only at relatively low frequency, and these were CD8+. A TCR beta motif made of fewer than 10 highly homologous variants seemed typical of ankylosing spondylitis blood.

The V gene's germline CDR1 is DFQATT and CDR2 SNEGSKA (reference sequence). The CDR3 runs 17 residues. V trimming: 5 bases; J trimming: 3 bases; junction bases outside the gene matches: 12. Molecular-barcoded quantitative 5'-RACE produced these TCR beta libraries. TCRdb recomputed calls from the 5' RACE reads with MiXCR, one row per CDR3 protein. The sample contains under 450,000 distinct CDR3 sequences, roughly 15% of which appear only once. Specimen: blood, either unsorted or a sorted T cell fraction (not recorded which). The receptor comes from a male donor with ankylosing spondylitis. V usage is TRBV20-1 and J usage is TRBJ2-3; 12 positions agree with TRBD2. CDR3 residues: CSAYPQPSGRDTDTQYF. As DNA, the CDR3 is TGCAGTGCTTACCCTCAGCCTAGCGGGAGGGATACAGATACGCAGTATTTT.